This TCR beta chain was identified during a study of response to subunit inactivated influenza vaccine. With respect to this clonotype: Its antigen remains unidentified.

Study-level points and caveats: Authors suggested each seasonal influenza vaccination recruits few new T cells.

Each CDR3 protein gets one entry after TCRdb re-called the RT-PCR reads with MiXCR. Found here are under 750,000 distinct CDR3 sequences, over 9.5% of them singletons; the top ten hold about 10%. Germline V gene data show CDR1 as SGHTA and CDR2 as FQGNSA. V shed 2 bases and J shed 0 bases, with 5 bases lying between them. CDR3 size: 15 residues. The origin of this receptor is a man aged 45-65 years who received an inactivated influenza vaccine. Specimen: PBMCs from blood, collected on the day of vaccination. This chain uses TRBV7-2 with TRBJ2-6; D is ambiguous. The CDR3: CASSLRISGANVLTF. The CDR3 DNA follows: TGTGCCAGCAGCTTACGGATCTCTGGGGCCAACGTCCTGACTTTC.